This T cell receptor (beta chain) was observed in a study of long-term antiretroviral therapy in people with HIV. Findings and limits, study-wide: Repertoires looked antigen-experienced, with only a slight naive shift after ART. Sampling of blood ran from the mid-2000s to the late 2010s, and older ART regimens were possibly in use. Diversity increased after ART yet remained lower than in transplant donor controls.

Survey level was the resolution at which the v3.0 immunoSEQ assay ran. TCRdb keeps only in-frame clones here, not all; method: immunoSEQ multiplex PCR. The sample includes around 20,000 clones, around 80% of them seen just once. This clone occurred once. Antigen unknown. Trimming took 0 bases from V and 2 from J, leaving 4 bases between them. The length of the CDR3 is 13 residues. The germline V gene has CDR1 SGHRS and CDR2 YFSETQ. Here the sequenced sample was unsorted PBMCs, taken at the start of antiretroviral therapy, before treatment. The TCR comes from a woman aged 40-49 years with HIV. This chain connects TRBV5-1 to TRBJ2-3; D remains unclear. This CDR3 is CASSLVLTDTQYF. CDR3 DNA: TGCGCCAGCAGCTTGGTCCTCACAGATACGCAGTATTTT.